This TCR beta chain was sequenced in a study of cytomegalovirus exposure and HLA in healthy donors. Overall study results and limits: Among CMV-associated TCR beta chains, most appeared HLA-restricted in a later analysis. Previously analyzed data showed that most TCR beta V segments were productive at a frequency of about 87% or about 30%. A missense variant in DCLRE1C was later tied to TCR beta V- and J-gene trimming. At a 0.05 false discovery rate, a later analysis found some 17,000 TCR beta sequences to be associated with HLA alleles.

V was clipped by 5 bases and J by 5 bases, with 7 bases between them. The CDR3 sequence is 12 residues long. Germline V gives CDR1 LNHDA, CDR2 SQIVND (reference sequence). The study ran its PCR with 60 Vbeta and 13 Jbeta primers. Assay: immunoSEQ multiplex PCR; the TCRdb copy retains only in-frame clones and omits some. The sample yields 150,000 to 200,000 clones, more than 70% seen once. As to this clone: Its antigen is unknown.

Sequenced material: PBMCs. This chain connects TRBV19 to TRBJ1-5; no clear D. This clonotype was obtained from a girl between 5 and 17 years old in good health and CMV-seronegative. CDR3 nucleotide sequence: TGTGCCAGTAGTTCCTCCTATCAGCCCCAGCATTTT. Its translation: CASSSSYQPQHF. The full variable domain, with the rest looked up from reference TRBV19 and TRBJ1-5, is DGGITQSPKYLFRKEGQNVTLSCEQNLNHDAMYWYRQDPGQGLRLIYYSQIVNDFQKGDIAEGYSVSREKKESFPLTVTSAQKNPTAFYLCASSSSYQPQHFGDGTRLSIL.